A selection of T cell receptor beta chains follows, all from one sample in a study of shared clonotypes between healthy human individuals. This table comes from immunoSEQ multiplex PCR, and its TCRdb copy is limited to in-frame clones, with some not included. The repertoire includes roughly 2.5 million clones, about 92% of them detected once, and about 0.13% sits in the top ten. The sample taken for sequencing was naive CD4+ T cells sorted from blood. All receptors derive from a man between 18 and 35 years old in good health. CDR3s include the opening cysteine and the closing phenylalanine or tryptophan. D genes are given only for firm matches. Clone size, where shown, is once, few, many, or a class for clones that have expanded.

D	J	size	V	CDR3	DNA
-	TRBJ2-6	-	TRBV10-1	CASSEPGTPQFSGANVLTF	TGCGCCAGCAGTGAGCCTGGGACCCCTCAATTCTCTGGGGCCAACGTCCTGACTTTC
-	TRBJ2-5	-	TRBV21-1	CASSTRRWKETQYF	TGTGCCAGCAGCACCCGGAGGTGGAAAGAGACCCAGTACTTC
-	TRBJ2-1	-	TRBV5-6	CASSLRAGSVYNEQFF	TGTGCCAGCAGCTTGAGGGCGGGGTCCGTCTACAATGAGCAGTTCTTC
TRBD2	TRBJ2-7	-	TRBV18	CASSPLAEYYEQYF	TGTGCCAGCTCACCGCTAGCGGAGTACTACGAGCAGTACTTC
TRBD1	TRBJ1-3	-	TRBV5-1	CASSATGAHGNTIYF	TGCGCCAGCAGCGCAACAGGGGCTCACGGAAACACCATATATTTT
TRBD2	TRBJ2-5	-	TRBV27	CASSLLGTSGGARETQYF	TGTGCCAGCAGTTTACTCGGGACTAGCGGGGGGGCCAGGGAGACCCAGTACTTC
-	TRBJ2-7	-	TRBV6-6	CASSYLDVARYEQYF	TGTGCCAGCAGTTACCTGGACGTAGCTCGATACGAGCAGTACTTC
-	TRBJ2-6	-	TRBV7-7	CASSLNPGGANVLTF	TGTGCTAGCAGCTTAAACCCGGGAGGGGCCAACGTCCTGACTTTC
-	TRBJ2-3	-	TRBV2	CASSSLDTQYF	TGTGCCAGCTCTAGTTTGGATACGCAGTATTTT
TRBD2	TRBJ2-7	-	TRBV19	CASTSGSGSPYEQYF	TGTGCCAGTACCTCGGGTAGCGGGTCACCCTACGAGCAGTACTTC
TRBD2	TRBJ2-5	-	TRBV5-1	CASSLMGGGHQETQYF	TGCGCCAGCAGCTTGATGGGCGGGGGGCACCAAGAGACCCAGTACTTC
-	TRBJ2-7	-	TRBV18	CASSPREWRSSYEQYF	TGTGCCAGCTCACCACGGGAGTGGCGGAGCTCCTACGAGCAGTACTTC
-	TRBJ2-5	-	TRBV7-2	CASSSLGRPSGETQYF	TGTGCCAGCAGCTCACTTGGTCGCCCCTCGGGGGAGACCCAGTACTTC
TRBD1	TRBJ2-5	once	TRBV6-1	CALGRGPGVETQYF	TGTGCCCTAGGAAGGGGGCCCGGAGTGGAGACCCAGTACTTC
TRBD1	TRBJ1-2	once	TRBV19	CASTRDRGYGYTF	TGTGCCAGTACAAGAGACAGGGGTTACGGCTACACCTTC
TRBD1	TRBJ2-5	-	TRBV11-2	CASSPRTGGLQETQYF	TGTGCCAGCAGCCCCAGGACAGGGGGACTCCAAGAGACCCAGTACTTC
-	TRBJ1-3	-	TRBV30	CAGNRDGGNTIYF	TGTGCCGGAAACCGGGACGGAGGAAACACCATATATTTT
TRBD1	TRBJ1-2	-	TRBV2	CASSPTRTGSGYTF	TGTGCCAGCAGCCCCACTAGGACAGGGAGTGGCTACACCTTC
-	TRBJ1-6	-	TRBV6-5	CASSYGQGWSPLHF	TGTGCCAGCAGTTACGGGCAGGGTTGGTCACCCCTCCACTTT
TRBD1	TRBJ2-5	-	TRBV10-3	CAISEPTGLETQYF	TGTGCCATCAGTGAACCGACAGGGTTAGAGACCCAGTACTTC
TRBD2	TRBJ2-5	-	TRBV10-3	CAISQGLAGGFGSEATQYF	TGTGCCATCAGCCAGGGACTAGCGGGAGGATTCGGTAGTGAAGCGACCCAGTACTTC
-	TRBJ2-1	-	TRBV28	CASIAPQSSYNEQFF	TGTGCCAGCATAGCGCCCCAGAGCTCCTACAATGAGCAGTTCTTC
-	TRBJ2-1	-	TRBV18	CASSQAALSSYNEQFF	TGTGCCAGCTCACAAGCGGCACTTAGCTCCTACAATGAGCAGTTCTTC
TRBD1	TRBJ1-1	-	TRBV28	CAMGTGQPNTEAFF	TGTGCCATGGGGACGGGACAGCCGAACACTGAAGCTTTCTTT
-	TRBJ2-7	-	TRBV18	CASSPGRNEQYF	TGTGCCAGCTCCCCGGGTCGGAACGAGCAGTACTTC
TRBD2	TRBJ2-3	-	TRBV6-5	CASRAPGLSTDTQYF	TGTGCCAGCAGAGCGCCGGGACTAAGCACAGATACGCAGTATTTT
TRBD1	TRBJ2-3	-	TRBV6-1	CASSGQGALRTDTQYF	TGTGCCAGCAGTGGGCAGGGGGCGCTTCGCACAGATACGCAGTATTTT